This T cell receptor (beta chain) was obtained from a study of tumour-infiltrating T cells in Burkitt lymphoma. Overall study context: All epidemiological Burkitt lymphoma subtypes were represented in the cohort. Productive clonality predicted overall and progression-free survival. Overall study results and limits: Public clonotypes, several, appeared across numerous Burkitt lymphoma patients.

The ends were cut back, 0 bases at V and 16 bases at J, with 10 bases in the middle. From germline, CDR1 is GTSNPN and CDR2 SVGIG (reference sequence). The CDR3 runs to 10 residues. Assay used: immunoSEQ multiplex PCR; TCRdb lists only in-frame clones, some missing. The data hold 2,500 to 3,500 clones, with approximately 14% observed a single time. About this clone: Its antigen remains unknown.

V gene TRBV30 combines with J gene TRBJ2-1; no definite D call. The clonotype was recovered from a human donor with Burkitt lymphoma. Sequenced material: tumor tissue. The CDR3 DNA is TGTGCCTGGAGTGTGGAGTCTGCATTCTTC. Protein product: CAWSVESAFF.